The rows below give T cell receptor beta chains drawn from one sample of a study of CD8+CD57+ T cells in acquired aplastic anemia. TCRdb processed the reads anew with MiXCR; each CDR3 protein has one entry. This table has about 160,000 distinct CDR3 sequences, approximately 51% appearing once. The sequenced material came from sorted CD4+, CD8+, or CD8+CD57+ T cells (not recorded which) from PBMCs. These receptors were obtained from a human donor with aplastic anemia. CDR3s include the opening cysteine and the closing phenylalanine or tryptophan. The D gene is left open where the match is weak. The listing skips clone size in some rows; elsewhere it reads once, few, many or a size class.

CDR3nt	CDR3aa	d_gene	abundance	v_gene	j_gene
TGTGCCAGTAGGCAACAGGGGCATAATTCACCCCTCCACTTT	CASRQQGHNSPLHF	TRBD1	NA	TRBV19	TRBJ1-6
TGTGCCAGTAGCAAAACGGGACAGAACTATGGCTACACCTTC	CASSKTGQNYGYTF	TRBD1	few	TRBV19	TRBJ1-2
TGTGCCAGCAGGGGAACAGATACGCAGTATTTT	CASRGTDTQYF	NA	NA	TRBV9	TRBJ2-3
TGTGCCAGCAGTGAGCAACGGGGGGGCAGGACCCAGTACTTC	CASSEQRGGRTQYF	TRBD2	many	TRBV6-1	TRBJ2-5
TGCAGCGTTGACGGGCGCGGCTATGGCTACACCTTC	CSVDGRGYGYTF	NA	NA	TRBV29-1	TRBJ1-2
TGTGCCAGCAGCGTAGGAGCAGGGGGCGCGGGCACTGAAGCTTTCTTT	CASSVGAGGAGTEAFF	TRBD1	many	TRBV9	TRBJ1-1
TGCAGTGCTAGAGATGTAGGGACAGCCCTTTTTAAAGAGACCCAGTACTTC	CSARDVGTALFKETQYF	TRBD1	NA	TRBV20-1	TRBJ2-5
TGTGCCACCAGCAGAGATAAGGTGGGCGGGGATAACTATGGCTACACCTTC	CATSRDKVGGDNYGYTF	NA	NA	TRBV15	TRBJ1-2
TGTGCCAGCAGTGCCGCTAACACAGATACGCAGTATTTT	CASSAANTDTQYF	NA	NA	TRBV2	TRBJ2-3
TGTGCCAGCAGTGAAGAGGAAGAGTATAGCAATCAGCCCCAGCATTTT	CASSEEEEYSNQPQHF	NA	many	TRBV6-1	TRBJ1-5
TGTGCCAGTAGTATAGTCAGGGAGGCCGAGCAGTACTTC	CASSIVREAEQYF	NA	NA	TRBV19	TRBJ2-7
TGTGCCACCAATGACAGGGGCCCCTCACCCCTCCACTTT	CATNDRGPSPLHF	TRBD1	many	TRBV6-2/TRBV6-3	TRBJ1-6
TGTGCCAGTAGTATGGCGGGAGGGGAAACCGGGGAGCTGTTTTTT	CASSMAGGETGELFF	TRBD2	many	TRBV19	TRBJ2-2
TGTGCCAGCAGCGTAGCACTAGCGGGCTCCTACAATGAGCAGTTCTTC	CASSVALAGSYNEQFF	TRBD2	many	TRBV9	TRBJ2-1
TGTGCCAGCAGCGTAAGTCGGGACAGGGCTGGAGATACGCAGTATTTT	CASSVSRDRAGDTQYF	TRBD1	few	TRBV9	TRBJ2-3
TGTGTCAGCAGTGTCGGTGTTCCCACGGATACGCAGTATTTT	CVSSVGVPTDTQYF	NA	NA	TRBV2	TRBJ2-3
TGTGCCAGTAGTGGAGGGGGACCTGGAAACACCATATATTTT	CASSGGGPGNTIYF	NA	many	TRBV19	TRBJ1-3
TGTGCCAGTAGTGGGACAAAAGCCTACAATGAGCAGTTCTTC	CASSGTKAYNEQFF	NA	many	TRBV19	TRBJ2-1
TGTGCCAGCAGTGCCCAGGGCCTGGGTTCACCCCTCCACTTT	CASSAQGLGSPLHF	NA	once	TRBV6-1	TRBJ1-6
TGCGCCAGCAGCCAAGATTTAAGGACAGCCAACTATGGCTACACCTTC	CASSQDLRTANYGYTF	NA	many	TRBV4-3	TRBJ1-2
TGTGCCAGCAGTTTAAGAGTAGCGGGAGTAGGCAATGAGCAGTTCTTC	CASSLRVAGVGNEQFF	TRBD2	NA	TRBV12-3/TRBV12-4	TRBJ2-1
TGTGCCAGTAGTATCCGGGGGCAGTCCCAAGAGACCCAGTACTTC	CASSIRGQSQETQYF	NA	many	TRBV19	TRBJ2-5